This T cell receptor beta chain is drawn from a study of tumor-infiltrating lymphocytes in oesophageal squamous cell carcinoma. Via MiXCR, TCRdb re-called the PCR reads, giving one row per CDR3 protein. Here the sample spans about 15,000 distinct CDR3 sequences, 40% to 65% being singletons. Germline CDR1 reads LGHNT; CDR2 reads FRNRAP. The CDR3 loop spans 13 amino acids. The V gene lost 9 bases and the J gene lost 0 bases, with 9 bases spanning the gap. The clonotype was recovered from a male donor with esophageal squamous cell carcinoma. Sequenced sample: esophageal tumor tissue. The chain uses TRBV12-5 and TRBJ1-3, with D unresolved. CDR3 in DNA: TGTGCTAGCCCTCAGTACTCTGGAAACACCATATATTTT. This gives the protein CASPQYSGNTIYF.